These 11 T cell receptor beta chains originate from one sample sequenced in a study of high-grade serous ovarian cancer treatment subgroups. Sequencing used immunoSEQ multiplex PCR; TCRdb keeps in-frame clones, though not all of them. The sample shows roughly 10,000 clones, around 68% of them seen only once. Tumor tissue was taken before any definitive surgery or chemotherapy was given. Input material: tumor tissue. The receptors shown here come from a human donor with high-grade serous ovarian cancer.

In its sample, this clone ranks as large. This chain connects TRBV11-2 to TRBJ1-1; TRBD1 might be the D (5 bases). From germline, CDR1 is SGHAT and CDR2 FQNNGV. Trimming left V 5 bases short and J 2 bases short, with 15 bases between. This CDR3 is 15 amino acids long. CDR3 region: CASSRWQGGNTEAFF. The CDR3 coding sequence is TGTGCCAGCAGCCGTTGGCAGGGTGGAAACACTGAAGCTTTCTTT.

This chain connects TRBV10-3 to TRBJ2-3; a possible D gene is TRBD1 (5 bases). This CDR3 has 15 amino acids. V lost 8 bases and J lost 1, with 16 bases in between. Germline-derived CDR1 and CDR2 are ENHRY and SYGVKD. CDR3 coding DNA: TGTGCCATCCGGCCCCAAGACAGACGCACAGATACGCAGTATTTT. Protein: CAIRPQDRRTDTQYF.

J is TRBJ1-2 and V is TRBV27; possible D gene TRBD1, 5 bases. Deletions cut 4 bases from V and 5 bases from J, with 20 bases between. Germline V CDR1 and CDR2: MNHEY, SMNVEV (reference sequence). The CDR3 is made up of 16 amino acids. The CDR3, as DNA: TGTGCCAGCAGTTCCAAGACTGCCGGGGCTCCATATGGCTACACCTTC. This sequence encodes CASSSKTAGAPYGYTF.

J is TRBJ2-3 and V is TRBV18; either TRBD1 or TRBD2 may fit D (5 bases each). The germline V gene has CDR1 KGHSH and CDR2 LQKENI. With 3 bases removed from V and 1 base from J, the gap between germline ends came to 8 bases. The CDR3 is 14 amino acids. Here the CDR3 DNA reads TGTGCCAGCTCACCCGGGGCAGGCACAGATACGCAGTATTTT. Amino acid sequence: CASSPGAGTDTQYF.

The chain joins TRBV6-6 to TRBJ1-1, with 7 nucleotides matching TRBD1. Germline trimming cut 6 bases from V and 7 bases from J; bases unmatched to any gene: 14. The CDR3 has 15 residues. Per the germline V gene, CDR1 is MNHNY and CDR2 is SVGAGI (reference sequence). CDR3 residues: CASSYTTGEESEAFF. DNA of the CDR3: TGTGCCAGCAGCTATACTACAGGGGAGGAGAGTGAAGCTTTCTTT.

By sample fraction, this clone is large. The V gene is TRBV5-1, the J gene TRBJ2-6; D call uncertain. CDR1 SGHRS and CDR2 YFSETQ come from the germline V gene. The CDR3 is 15 residues long. V was shortened by 1 base and J by 0 bases, with 5 bases between the two germline ends. CDR3 protein: CASSLRPSGANVLTF. For the CDR3, the DNA is TGCGCCAGCAGCTTGAGGCCCTCTGGGGCCAACGTCCTGACTTTC.

This clone appeared a few times. The rearrangement links TRBV6-5 to TRBJ1-2; TRBD1 matches 9 bases. The CDR3 loop spans 15 amino acids. V lost 6 bases to trimming and J lost 2 bases; unmatched junction nucleotides: 7. Germline CDR1 reads MNHEY; CDR2 reads SVGAGI. The DNA of the CDR3 is TGTGCCAGCAGAATTACAGGGGGCGAGAACTATGGCTACACCTTC. Its protein product is CASRITGGENYGYTF.

A single count supports this clone. The CDR3 bases are TGTGCCAGCAGCGACCGAACCGGGGCCCCAACCTACGAGCAGTACTTC. Amino acids: CASSDRTGAPTYEQYF. The chain has TRBV9 and TRBJ2-7; D tentatively reads TRBD1 or TRBD2 (5 bases each). This CDR3 is 16 amino acids long. Germline CDR1 and CDR2: SGDLS and YYNGEE. Trimming stripped 3 bases from V and 2 bases from J, with 18 bases between.

This chain connects TRBV5-1 to TRBJ1-2, with a tentative D call TRBD1 (6 bases). CDR3 length: 13 residues. V lost 7 bases and J 8 bases, leaving 18 bases between the germline ends. Germline lookup yields CDR1 SGHRS and CDR2 YFSETQ. In nucleotides, the CDR3 is TGCGCCAGCCAAGGGCCAGGGGCGGAGGGCTACACCTTC. This encodes CASQGPGAEGYTF. The entire variable domain, with the rest obtained from reference TRBV5-1 and TRBJ1-2, is as follows: KAGVTQTPRYLIKTRGQQVTLSCSPISGHRSVSWYQQTPGQGLQFLFEYFSETQRNKGNFPGRFSGRQFSNSRSEMNVSTLELGDSALYLCASQGPGAEGYTFGSGTRLTVV.

J is TRBJ2-1 and V is TRBV4-2, with no clear D. This CDR3 contains 17 residues. V lost 3 bases and J 2 bases, leaving 17 bases between the germline ends. The germline gives CDR1 LGHNA, CDR2 YNFKEQ. CDR3 sequence (DNA): TGTGCCAGCAGCCACCCAAAAACGGGCCCTACCTACAATGAGCAGTTCTTC. Its protein is CASSHPKTGPTYNEQFF.

V and J are TRBV11-3 and TRBJ2-7; a weak D match, TRBD2 (5 bases). The V gene's germline CDR1 is SGHNT and CDR2 YENEEA. V was cut by 5 bases and J by 2 bases, with 19 bases left in between. The CDR3 contains 16 residues. The CDR3 loop reads CASSDLALELPYEQYF. CDR3 nucleotide sequence: TGTGCCAGCAGCGACCTAGCCCTCGAGTTGCCCTACGAGCAGTACTTC.